This T cell receptor (beta chain) is drawn from a study of T cell responses to AZD1222 COVID-19 vaccine. The overall study: Whether given at about 4 or about 12 weeks, second doses were pooled. The study's findings and limits: Spike-specific TCR breadth and depth went up after people got two AZD1222 doses. The study found vaccine-associated CD4 TCRs spanning spike, dominant at 160-218 and 743-854. Females outnumbered males among donors, who were mostly white British; clonal diversity was possibly underestimated.

In the case of this clone: Its cognate antigen is unknown.

Assay: immunoSEQ multiplex PCR; the TCRdb copy retains only in-frame clones and omits some. The table shows roughly 150,000 clones, with 80% to 90% occurring only once. The CDR3 is 15 residues long. The germline V gene has CDR1 MGHRA and CDR2 YSYEKL. V lost 2 bases to trimming and J lost 5 bases; unmatched junction nucleotides: 6. This sample comprised peripheral blood, obtained on day 0 of AZD1222 vaccination. This TCR derives from an adult in good health. The chain links TRBV4-1 to TRBJ2-1, with 7 bases matching TRBD2. For the CDR3, the DNA is TGCGCCAGCAGCCAACGTACGGGACTAAACAATGAGCAGTTCTTC. As protein: CASSQRTGLNNEQFF.